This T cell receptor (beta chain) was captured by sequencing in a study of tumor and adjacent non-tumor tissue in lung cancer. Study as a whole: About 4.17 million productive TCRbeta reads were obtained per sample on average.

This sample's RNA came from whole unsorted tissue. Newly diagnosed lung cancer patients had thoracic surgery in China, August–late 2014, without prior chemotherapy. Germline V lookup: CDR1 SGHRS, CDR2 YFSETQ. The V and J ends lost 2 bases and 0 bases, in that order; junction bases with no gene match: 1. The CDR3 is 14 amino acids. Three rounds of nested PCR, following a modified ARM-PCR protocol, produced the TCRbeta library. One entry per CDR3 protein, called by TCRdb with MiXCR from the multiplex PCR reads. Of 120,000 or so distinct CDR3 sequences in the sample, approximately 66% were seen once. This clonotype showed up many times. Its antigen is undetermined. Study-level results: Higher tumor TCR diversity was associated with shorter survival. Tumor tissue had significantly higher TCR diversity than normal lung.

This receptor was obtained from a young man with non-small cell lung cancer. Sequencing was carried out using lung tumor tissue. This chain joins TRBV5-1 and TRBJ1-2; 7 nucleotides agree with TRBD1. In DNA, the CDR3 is TGCGCCAGCAGCTTTGGGACAGCTAACTATGGCTACACCTTC. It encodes CASSFGTANYGYTF.